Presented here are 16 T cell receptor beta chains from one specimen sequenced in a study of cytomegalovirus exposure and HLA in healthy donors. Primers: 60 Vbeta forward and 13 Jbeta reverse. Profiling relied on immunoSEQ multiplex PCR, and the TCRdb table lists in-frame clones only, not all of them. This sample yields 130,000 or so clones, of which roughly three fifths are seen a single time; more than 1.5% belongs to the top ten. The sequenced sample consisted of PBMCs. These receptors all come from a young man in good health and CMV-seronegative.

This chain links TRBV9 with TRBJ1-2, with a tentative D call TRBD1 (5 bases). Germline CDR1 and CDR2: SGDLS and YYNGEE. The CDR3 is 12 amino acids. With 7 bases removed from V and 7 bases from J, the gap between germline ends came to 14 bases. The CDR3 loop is CASYSSRAGYTF. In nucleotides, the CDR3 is TGTGCCAGCTATTCAAGCAGGGCTGGCTACACCTTC.

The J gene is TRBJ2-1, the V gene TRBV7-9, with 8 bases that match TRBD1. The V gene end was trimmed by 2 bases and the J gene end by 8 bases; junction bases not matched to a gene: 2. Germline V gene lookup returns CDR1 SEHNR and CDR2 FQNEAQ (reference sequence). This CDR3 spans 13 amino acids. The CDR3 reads CASSLYRGDEQFF. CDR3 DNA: TGTGCCAGCAGCTTATACAGGGGGGATGAGCAGTTCTTC.

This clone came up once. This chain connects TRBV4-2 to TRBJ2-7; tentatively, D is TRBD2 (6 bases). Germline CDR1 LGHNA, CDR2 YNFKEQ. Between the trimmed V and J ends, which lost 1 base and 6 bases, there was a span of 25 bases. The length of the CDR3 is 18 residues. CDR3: CASSQVDLASADHSEQYF. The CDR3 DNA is TGTGCCAGCAGCCAAGTCGATCTAGCGTCCGCGGACCACTCCGAGCAGTACTTC.

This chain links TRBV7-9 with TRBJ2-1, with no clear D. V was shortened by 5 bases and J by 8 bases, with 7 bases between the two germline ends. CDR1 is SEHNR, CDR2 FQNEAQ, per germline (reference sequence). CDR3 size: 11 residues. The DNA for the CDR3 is TGTGCCAGCAGCACGCGGCATGAGCAGTTCTTC. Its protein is CASSTRHEQFF.

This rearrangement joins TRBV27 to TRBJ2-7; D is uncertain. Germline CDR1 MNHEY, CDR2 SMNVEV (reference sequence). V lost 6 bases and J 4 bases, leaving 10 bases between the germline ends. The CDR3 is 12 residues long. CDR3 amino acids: CASSPSVYEQYF. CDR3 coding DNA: TGTGCCAGCAGCCCGTCAGTTTACGAGCAGTACTTC.

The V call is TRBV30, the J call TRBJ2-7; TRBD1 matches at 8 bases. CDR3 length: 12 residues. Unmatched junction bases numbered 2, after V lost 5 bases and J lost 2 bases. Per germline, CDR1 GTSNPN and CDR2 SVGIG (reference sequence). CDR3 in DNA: TGTGCCTGGCAGGGGGCCCCCTACGAGCAGTACTTC. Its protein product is CAWQGAPYEQYF.

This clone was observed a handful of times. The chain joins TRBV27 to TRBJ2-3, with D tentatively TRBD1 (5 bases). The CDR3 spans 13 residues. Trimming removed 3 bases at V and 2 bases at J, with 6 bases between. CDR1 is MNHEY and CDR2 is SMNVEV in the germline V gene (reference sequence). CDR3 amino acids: CASSLTVTDTQYF. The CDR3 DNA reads TGTGCCAGCAGTTTGACAGTCACAGATACGCAGTATTTT.

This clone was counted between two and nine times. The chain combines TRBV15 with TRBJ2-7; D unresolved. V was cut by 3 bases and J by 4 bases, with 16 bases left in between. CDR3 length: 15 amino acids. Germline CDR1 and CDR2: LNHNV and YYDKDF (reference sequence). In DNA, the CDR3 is TGTGCCACCAGCAGGGTTAGGATGGGCATTTACGAGCAGTACTTC. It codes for CATSRVRMGIYEQYF. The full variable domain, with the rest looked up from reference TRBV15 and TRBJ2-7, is DAMVIQNPRYQVTQFGKPVTLSCSQTLNHNVMYWYQQKSSQAPKLLFHYYDKDFNNEADTPDNFQSRRPNTSFCFLDIRSPGLGDTAMYLCATSRVRMGIYEQYFGPGTRLTVT.

CDR3 DNA: TGTGCCAGCAGTTTATTGGGCAGCGGGGGGGCCCAGGATGAGCAGTTCTTC. It translates to CASSLLGSGGAQDEQFF. The V and J genes are TRBV28 and TRBJ2-1, with 10 bases matching TRBD2. With 1 base clipped from V and 8 bases from J, the junction kept 11 bases outside the gene matches. The CDR3 length is 17 residues. Germline V gene data show CDR1 as MDHEN and CDR2 as SYDVKM.

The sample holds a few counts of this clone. CDR3 bases: TGTGCCAGCAGCTTGACAGGGACGAGCCTCTCCTACGAGCAGTACTTC. Encoded protein: CASSLTGTSLSYEQYF. The J gene is TRBJ2-7, the V gene TRBV6-6; 7 bases fit TRBD1. V was clipped by 6 bases and J by 0 bases; unmatched bases: 11. Per germline, CDR1 MNHNY and CDR2 SVGAGI (reference sequence). The CDR3 consists of 16 residues.

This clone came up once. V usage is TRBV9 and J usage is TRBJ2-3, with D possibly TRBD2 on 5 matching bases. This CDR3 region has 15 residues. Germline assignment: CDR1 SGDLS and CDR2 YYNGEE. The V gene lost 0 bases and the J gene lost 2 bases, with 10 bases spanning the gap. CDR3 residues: CASSVGGRPTDTQYF. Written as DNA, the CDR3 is TGTGCCAGCAGCGTAGGAGGGCGACCCACAGATACGCAGTATTTT.

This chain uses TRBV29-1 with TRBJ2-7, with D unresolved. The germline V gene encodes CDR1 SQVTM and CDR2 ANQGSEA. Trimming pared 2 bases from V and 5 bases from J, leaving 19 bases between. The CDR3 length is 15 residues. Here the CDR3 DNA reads TGCAGCGTTGAAACCCCGAGGCGTGGAAGGCACGAGCAGTACTTC. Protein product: CSVETPRRGRHEQYF.

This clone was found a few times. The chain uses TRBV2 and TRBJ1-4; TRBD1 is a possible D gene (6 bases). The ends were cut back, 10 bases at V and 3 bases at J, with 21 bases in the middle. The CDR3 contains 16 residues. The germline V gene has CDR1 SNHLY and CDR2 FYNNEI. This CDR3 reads CAISLGGARANEKLFF. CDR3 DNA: TGTGCCATCTCCTTGGGGGGGGCCCGGGCTAATGAAAAACTGTTTTTT.

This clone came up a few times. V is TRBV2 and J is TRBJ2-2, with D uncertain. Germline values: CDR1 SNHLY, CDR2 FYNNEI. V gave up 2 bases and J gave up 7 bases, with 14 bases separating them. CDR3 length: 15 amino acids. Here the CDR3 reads CASSETPTLHGELFF. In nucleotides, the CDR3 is TGTGCCAGCAGTGAAACCCCGACTTTGCACGGGGAGCTGTTTTTT.

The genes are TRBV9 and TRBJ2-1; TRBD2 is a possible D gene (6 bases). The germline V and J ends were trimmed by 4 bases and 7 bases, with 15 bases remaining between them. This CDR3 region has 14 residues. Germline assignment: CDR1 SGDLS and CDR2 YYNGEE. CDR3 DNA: TGTGCCAGCAGCCCAGGCGGGGTGAGAAATGAGCAGTTCTTC. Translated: CASSPGGVRNEQFF.

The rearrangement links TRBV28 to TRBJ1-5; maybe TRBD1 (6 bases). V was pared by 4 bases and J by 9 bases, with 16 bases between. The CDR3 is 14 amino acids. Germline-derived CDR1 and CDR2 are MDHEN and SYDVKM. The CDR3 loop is CASSSPGASRPQHF. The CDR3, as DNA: TGTGCCAGCAGTTCCCCAGGGGCCAGTCGGCCCCAGCATTTT.